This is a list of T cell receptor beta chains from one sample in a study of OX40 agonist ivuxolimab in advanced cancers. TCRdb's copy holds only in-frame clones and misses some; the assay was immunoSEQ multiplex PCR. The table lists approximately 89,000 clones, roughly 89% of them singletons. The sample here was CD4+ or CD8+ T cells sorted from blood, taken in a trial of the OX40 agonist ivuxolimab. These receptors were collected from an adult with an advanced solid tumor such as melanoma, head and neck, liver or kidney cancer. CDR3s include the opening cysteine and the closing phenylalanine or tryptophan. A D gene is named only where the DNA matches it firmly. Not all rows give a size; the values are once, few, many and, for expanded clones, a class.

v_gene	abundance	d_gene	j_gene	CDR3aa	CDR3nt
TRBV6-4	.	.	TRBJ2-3	CASSALPTGSRQYF	TGTGCCAGCAGTGCCCTCCCAACAGGGTCAAGGCAGTATTTT
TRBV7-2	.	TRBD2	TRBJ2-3	CASSLVAWASGATDTQYF	TGTGCCAGCAGCTTAGTTGCTTGGGCTAGCGGGGCCACAGATACGCAGTATTTT
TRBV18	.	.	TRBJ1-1	CASWKGLNTEAFF	TGTGCCAGCTGGAAGGGTCTGAACACTGAAGCTTTCTTT
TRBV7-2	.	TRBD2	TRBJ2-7	CASMTSGGYEQYF	TGTGCCAGCATGACTAGCGGGGGCTACGAGCAGTACTTC
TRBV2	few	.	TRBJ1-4	CASSEGTAGEKLFF	TGTGCCAGCAGTGAAGGGACAGCAGGTGAAAAACTGTTTTTT
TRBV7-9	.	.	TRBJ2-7	CASSLASGSSYEQYF	TGTGCCAGCAGCTTAGCGTCAGGGAGCTCCTACGAGCAGTACTTC
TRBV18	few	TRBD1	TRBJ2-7	CASSPGGQGFYEQYF	TGTGCCAGCTCACCCGGGGGACAGGGCTTCTACGAGCAGTACTTC
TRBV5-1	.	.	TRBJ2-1	CASSLGTVNEQFF	TGCGCCAGCAGCTTGGGGACAGTCAATGAGCAGTTCTTC
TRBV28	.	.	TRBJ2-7	CASSMSPGHIYEQYF	TGTGCCAGCAGTATGTCCCCGGGACACATCTACGAGCAGTACTTC
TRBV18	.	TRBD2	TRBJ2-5	CASSPPTSGDWGTQYF	TGTGCCAGCTCACCACCGACTAGCGGGGATTGGGGGACCCAGTACTTC
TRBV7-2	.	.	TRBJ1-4	CASSPSGARKLFF	TGTGCCAGCAGCCCCTCGGGGGCGCGGAAACTGTTTTTT
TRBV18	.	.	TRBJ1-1	CASSYRVGRTEAFF	TGTGCCAGCTCGTACAGGGTGGGAAGGACTGAAGCTTTCTTT
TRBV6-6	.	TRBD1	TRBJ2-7	CASSTLTGGAAYEQYF	TGTGCCAGCAGTACGCTCACAGGGGGCGCAGCCTACGAGCAGTACTTC
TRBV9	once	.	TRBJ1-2	CASSASLDGYTF	TGTGCCAGCAGCGCGAGCCTCGACGGCTACACCTTC
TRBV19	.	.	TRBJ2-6	CASSVTTRGVLTF	TGTGCCAGTAGTGTGACCACAAGGGGCGTCCTGACTTTC
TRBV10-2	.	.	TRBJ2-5	CASSDKRGETQYF	TGCGCCAGCAGTGATAAAAGAGGAGAGACCCAGTACTTC
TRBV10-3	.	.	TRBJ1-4	CATEKGGGEKLFF	TGTGCCACCGAGAAGGGGGGAGGTGAAAAACTGTTTTTT
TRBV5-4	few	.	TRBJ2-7	CASSSGRLSYEQYF	TGTGCCAGCAGCTCAGGTCGGCTCTCCTACGAGCAGTACTTC
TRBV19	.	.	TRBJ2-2	CASSILGFDTGELFF	TGTGCCAGTAGTATTCTGGGATTCGACACCGGGGAGCTGTTTTTT
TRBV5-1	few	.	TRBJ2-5	CASSFRGGEETQYF	TGCGCCAGCAGCTTTCGGGGCGGGGAAGAGACCCAGTACTTC
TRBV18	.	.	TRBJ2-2	CASSPPHIEVDHGNTGELFF	TGTGCCAGCTCACCGCCACACATCGAGGTAGATCACGGAAACACCGGGGAGCTGTTTTTT
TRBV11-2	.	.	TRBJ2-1	CASSTTGLYNEQFF	TGTGCCAGCAGTACTACGGGACTTTACAATGAGCAGTTCTTC
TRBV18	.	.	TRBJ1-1	CASSPTGNTEAFF	TGTGCCAGCTCGCCGACAGGGAACACTGAAGCTTTCTTT
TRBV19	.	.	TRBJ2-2	CASRGGSAVAGELFF	TGTGCCAGCCGGGGTGGGTCGGCTGTCGCCGGGGAGCTGTTTTTT
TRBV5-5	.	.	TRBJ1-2	CASSFEQGFDGYTF	TGTGCCAGCAGCTTCGAGCAGGGTTTCGATGGCTACACCTTC
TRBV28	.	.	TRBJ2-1	CASSLAGAAYNEQFF	TGTGCCAGCAGTTTAGCAGGGGCAGCCTACAATGAGCAGTTCTTC
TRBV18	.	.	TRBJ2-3	CASSPPAPTDTQYF	TGTGCCAGCTCACCACCGGCTCCCACAGATACGCAGTATTTT
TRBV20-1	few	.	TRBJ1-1	CSALRREAFF	TGCAGTGCCCTGAGGCGGGAAGCTTTCTTT
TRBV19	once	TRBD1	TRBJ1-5	CASRNLRGDRNSNQPQHF	TGTGCCAGTAGGAACCTTCGGGGGGACAGGAATAGCAATCAGCCCCAGCATTTT
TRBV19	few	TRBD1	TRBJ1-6	CATQSGTANSPLHF	TGTGCCACCCAAAGCGGGACAGCTAATTCACCCCTCCACTTT